The sequence of this T cell receptor (beta chain) was determined in a study of blood T cells in healthy people across ages (dated by TCRdb to between 2014 and 2017). Regarding the research as a whole: In model experiments, template switching captured about one uniquely barcoded TCR beta cDNA molecule for every two T cells. To track age-related changes in TCR beta repertoire diversity, the study relied on deep sequencing normalized with unique cDNA molecular identifiers. Donors were grouped into four age groups: young (average roughly 16 years), middle-aged (about 40), aged (over 55) and long-lived (approximately 75). The study analyzed two additional independent replicas of 1 million unique cDNA reads from the same blood draw for two donors, one aged 18 to 29 and one aged 80 or older. The full study reports these points: Donor CMV infection status was unknown, potentially confounding age-related changes in expanded clonotypes. Observed TCR beta diversity per million T cells fell roughly linearly with age, and a significant reduction was already apparent by age around 39. Conclusive comparison of naive and antigen-experienced compartments was prevented by the profiling of bulk unsorted PBMCs. Estimates of total diversity based on one million sequenced T cells were considered lower bounds and underestimates. Compared with the aged group, the long-lived group had more naive CD4+ T cells, fewer expanded clones and increased TCR diversity, a pattern suggesting age selection. The percentage of naive T cells measured by flow cytometry correlated strongly with observed TCR beta diversity.

The CDR3 has 16 amino acids, counting the end cysteine and phenylalanine. The CDR3 DNA has 48 bases and is translated from base 1. V was cut back by 0 bases and J by 2 bases, leaving a gap of 14 bases between them. Based on the germline V gene, the CDR1 and CDR2 sequences are SQVTM and ANQGSEA. As to this clonotype: This receptor's antigen is unknown. Base qualities are not recorded, but no much larger clone differs from it by a single base.

The donors were 40 or so Caucasian individuals from Russia, aged roughly 6 to 100 years, who were systemically healthy. About 9.6 milliliters of peripheral blood were collected from each donor into EDTA-treated Vacutainer tubes. Ficoll-Paque density-gradient centrifugation was used to isolate PBMCs, with at least 7 million per sample. Total RNA, at least 6 micrograms per sample, was extracted from PBMCs with Trizol reagent. For every donor, flow cytometry on a PBMC aliquot measured the percentage of naive CD45RAhigh/CD27high T cells. Library creation used 5' RACE. Instrument on record: Illumina HiSeq 2500. A second roughly 6 to 11 cycle PCR used a sample-barcoded 5' primer and a J-beta primer mix. A template-switch 5' adaptor carrying 12 random nucleotides introduced a unique molecular identifier onto each TCR beta cDNA molecule. Each sample yielded at least 3 million CDR3-containing paired-end reads. All of the RNA was converted into first-strand cDNA using the Mint cDNA synthesis kit, with a TRBC-specific oligonucleotide serving as the primer. All cDNA was treated with uracil-DNA glycosylase and then went through a first 18-cycle PCR with the universal primers M1SS and BC2_uni_R. The authors' pipeline ran thus. Each sample was normalized by randomly selecting 1 million high-quality reads, each carrying a distinct molecular identifier. Instead of being binned into consensus sequences, reads with shared molecular identifiers were discarded. MiTCR, set to a Q25 quality threshold and the strictest error-elimination algorithm, was used for CDR3 identification, clonotype clustering and error correction. A nonparametric unseen species model using Euler transformation provided a lower-bound estimate of total TCR beta diversity. TCRdb reanalyzed the raw reads on its own, using fastp at Q25 for trimming and MiXCR for clone calling, and kept in-frame beta chains. Under each unique CDR3 protein, matching rows form one entry showing the most common genes and DNA. The V and J calls were determined by TCRdb, not by the authors. Present in this sample are approximately 780,000 distinct CDR3 sequences, roughly 24% of which were seen just once. The ten biggest clones cover 3% of the sample.

These sequences were also reported in another study, on T cells of mothers and their children. The second investigation adds: Nine systemically healthy Caucasian individuals, comprising three mothers and their six children, were included as donors. cDNA synthesis used all of the extracted RNA, with around 1.4 ug of RNA in each 15 ul reaction. Sample barcodes and 2-4 random nucleotides were added via the M1S primer in the second PCR. More than 9.5 million TCR beta CDR3 reads were obtained from each mother, and about 3 million reads were obtained from each child. In both related and unrelated pairs, thymic selection shapes the output of TCR recombination in a similar way, with inherited differences having only a minor effect. Related mother-child pairs always showed normalized repertoire overlap that was slightly higher than in unrelated mother-child pairs, though the difference was never significant. No persistent microchimeric T cell clones were found, with a detection sensitivity of approximately 95 clones per million clonotypes. To look for features that set related mother-child pairs apart from unrelated individuals, the researchers ran deep NGS to compare the TCR beta repertoires of mothers and children. On average, the children were approximately 12 +/- 4 years old, while the mothers were approximately 40 +/- 4 years old. Libraries were sequenced on Illumina HiSeq 2000 with 100+100 nt paired-end reads after adapter ligation with NEBNext reagents. To avoid cross-contamination, the mother libraries and the child libraries were prepared a month apart and sequenced in separate runs. For each donor, somewhere between roughly 500,000 and 2,100,000 distinct TCR beta clonotypes were identified. Naive TCR beta clonotypes were estimated from low-frequency clonotypes matched to each donor's FACS-determined naive share, without sorting.

The sequence is built from TRBV29-1 and TRBJ2-1; the D gene is unclear. What was sequenced was blood. The source is a boy aged 5-17 years in good health. The encoded CDR3 is CSVEDPLVNPYNEQFF. The bases are TGCAGCGTTGAAGACCCCCTAGTTAACCCCTACAATGAGCAGTTCTTC.